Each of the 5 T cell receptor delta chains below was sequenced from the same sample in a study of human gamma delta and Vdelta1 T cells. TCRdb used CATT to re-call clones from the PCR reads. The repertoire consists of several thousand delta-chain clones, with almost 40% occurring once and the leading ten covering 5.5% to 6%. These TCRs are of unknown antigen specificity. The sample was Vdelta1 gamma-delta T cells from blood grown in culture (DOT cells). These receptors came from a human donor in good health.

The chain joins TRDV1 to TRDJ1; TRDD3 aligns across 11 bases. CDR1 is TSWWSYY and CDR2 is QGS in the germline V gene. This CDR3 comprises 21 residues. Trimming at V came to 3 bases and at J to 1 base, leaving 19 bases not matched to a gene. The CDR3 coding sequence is TGTGCTCTTGGGGATCCCTCGAGGTACTGGGGGATAGGGGGGGGCACCGATAAACTCATCTTT. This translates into CALGDPSRYWGIGGGTDKLIF.

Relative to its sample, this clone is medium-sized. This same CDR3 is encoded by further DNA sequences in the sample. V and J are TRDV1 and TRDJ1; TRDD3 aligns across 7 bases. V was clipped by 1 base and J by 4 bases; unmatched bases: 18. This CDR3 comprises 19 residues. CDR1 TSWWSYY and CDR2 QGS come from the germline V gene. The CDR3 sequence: CALGEQGFRGLGGLDKLIF. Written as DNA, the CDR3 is TGTGCTCTTGGGGAACAAGGATTCCGAGGGCTGGGGGGCCTCGATAAACTCATCTTT.

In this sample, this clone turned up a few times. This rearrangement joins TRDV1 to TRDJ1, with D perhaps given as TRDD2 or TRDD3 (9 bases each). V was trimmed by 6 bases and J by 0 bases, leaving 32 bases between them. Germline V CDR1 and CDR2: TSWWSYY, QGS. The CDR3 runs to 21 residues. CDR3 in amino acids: CALGTGLPTSWGIRYTDKLIF. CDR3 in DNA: TGTGCTCTTGGTACGGGCCTTCCTACGAGCTGGGGGATCCGGTACACCGATAAACTCATCTTT.

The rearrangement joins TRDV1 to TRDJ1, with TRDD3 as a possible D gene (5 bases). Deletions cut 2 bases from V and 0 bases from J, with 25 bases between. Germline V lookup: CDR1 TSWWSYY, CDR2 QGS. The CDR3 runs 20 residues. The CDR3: CALGEELAHARGLYTDKLIF. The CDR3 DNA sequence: TGTGCTCTTGGGGAAGAATTAGCCCACGCGAGGGGACTGTACACCGATAAACTCATCTTT.

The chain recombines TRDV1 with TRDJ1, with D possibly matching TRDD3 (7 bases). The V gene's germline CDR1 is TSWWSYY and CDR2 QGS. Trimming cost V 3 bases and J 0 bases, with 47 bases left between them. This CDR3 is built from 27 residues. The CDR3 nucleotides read TGTGCTCTTGGGGAGAACCTTCCCAATGGAAGCCGCGCTAGATACGGCATCTGGGGGTCTTACACCGATAAACTCATCTTT. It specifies CALGENLPNGSRARYGIWGSYTDKLIF.